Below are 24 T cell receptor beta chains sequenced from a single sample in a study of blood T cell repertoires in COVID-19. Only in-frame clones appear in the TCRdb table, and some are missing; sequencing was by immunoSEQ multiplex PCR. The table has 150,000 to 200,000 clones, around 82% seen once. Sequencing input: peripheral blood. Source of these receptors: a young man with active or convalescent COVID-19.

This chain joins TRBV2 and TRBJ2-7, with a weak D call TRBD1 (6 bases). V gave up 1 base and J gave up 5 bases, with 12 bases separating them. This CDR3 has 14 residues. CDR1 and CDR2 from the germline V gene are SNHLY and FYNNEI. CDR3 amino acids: CASSEVRDMHEQYF. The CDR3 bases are TGTGCCAGCAGTGAAGTCCGGGACATGCACGAGCAGTACTTC.

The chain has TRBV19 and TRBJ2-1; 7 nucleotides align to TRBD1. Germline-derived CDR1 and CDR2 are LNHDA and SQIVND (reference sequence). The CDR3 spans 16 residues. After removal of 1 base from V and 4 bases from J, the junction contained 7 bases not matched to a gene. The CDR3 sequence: CASSIARDRPYNEQFF. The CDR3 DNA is TGTGCCAGTAGTATAGCCCGGGACAGACCATACAATGAGCAGTTCTTC.

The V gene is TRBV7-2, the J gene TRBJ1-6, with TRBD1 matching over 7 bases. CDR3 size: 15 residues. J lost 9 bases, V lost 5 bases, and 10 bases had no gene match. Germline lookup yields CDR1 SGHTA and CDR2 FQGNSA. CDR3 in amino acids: CASSIRDSQGSPLHF. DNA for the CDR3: TGTGCCAGCAGCATACGGGACAGCCAAGGTTCACCCCTCCACTTT.

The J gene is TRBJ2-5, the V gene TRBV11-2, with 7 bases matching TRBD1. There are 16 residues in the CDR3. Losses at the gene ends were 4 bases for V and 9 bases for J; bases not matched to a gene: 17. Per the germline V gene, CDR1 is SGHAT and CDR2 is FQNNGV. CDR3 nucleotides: TGTGCCAGCAGCTCCGGAATGCAGGGGGTCAAGGGGGCCCAGTACTTC. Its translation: CASSSGMQGVKGAQYF.

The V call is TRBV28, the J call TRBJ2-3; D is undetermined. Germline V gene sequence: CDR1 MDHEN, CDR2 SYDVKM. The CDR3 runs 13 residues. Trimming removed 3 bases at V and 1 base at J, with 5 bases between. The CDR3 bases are TGTGCCAGCAGTTTTGGCCGCACAGATACGCAGTATTTT. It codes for CASSFGRTDTQYF. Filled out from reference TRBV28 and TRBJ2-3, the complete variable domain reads DVKVTQSSRYLVKRTGEKVFLECVQDMDHENMFWYRQDPGLGLRLIYFSYDVKMKEKGDIPEGYSVSREKKERFSLILESASTNQTSMYLCASSFGRTDTQYFGPGTRLTVL.

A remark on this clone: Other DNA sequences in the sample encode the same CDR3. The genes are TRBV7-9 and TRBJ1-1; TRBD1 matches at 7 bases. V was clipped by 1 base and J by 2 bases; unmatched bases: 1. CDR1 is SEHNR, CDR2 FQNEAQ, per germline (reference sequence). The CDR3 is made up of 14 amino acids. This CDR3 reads CASSLGQGNTEAFF. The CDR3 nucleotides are TGTGCCAGCAGCTTAGGACAGGGTAACACTGAAGCTTTCTTT.

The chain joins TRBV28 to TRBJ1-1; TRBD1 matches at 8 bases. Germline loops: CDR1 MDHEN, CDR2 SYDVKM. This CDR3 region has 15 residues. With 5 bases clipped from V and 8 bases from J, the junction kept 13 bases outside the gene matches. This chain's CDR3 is CASSLYGGQAREAFF. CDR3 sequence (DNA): TGTGCCAGCAGTCTATATGGGGGACAGGCAAGAGAAGCTTTCTTT.

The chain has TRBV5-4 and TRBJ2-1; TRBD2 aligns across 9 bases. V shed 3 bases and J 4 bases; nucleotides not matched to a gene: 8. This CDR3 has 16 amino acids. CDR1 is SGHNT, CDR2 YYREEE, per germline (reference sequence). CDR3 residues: CASSSDERGVYNEQFF. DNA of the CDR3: TGTGCCAGCAGCTCTGATGAGCGGGGGGTTTACAATGAGCAGTTCTTC. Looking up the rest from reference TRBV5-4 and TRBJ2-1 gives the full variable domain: ETGVTQSPTHLIKTRGQQVTLRCSSQSGHNTVSWYQQALGQGPQFIFQYYREEENGRGNFPPRFSGLQFPNYSSELNVNALELDDSALYLCASSSDERGVYNEQFFGPGTRLTVL.

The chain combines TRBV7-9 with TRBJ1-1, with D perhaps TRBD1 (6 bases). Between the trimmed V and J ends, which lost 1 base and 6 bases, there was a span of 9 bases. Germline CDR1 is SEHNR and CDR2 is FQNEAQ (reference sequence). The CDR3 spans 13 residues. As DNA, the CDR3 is TGTGCCAGCAGCTTAGGCAGGGGTGCTGAAGCTTTCTTT. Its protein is CASSLGRGAEAFF. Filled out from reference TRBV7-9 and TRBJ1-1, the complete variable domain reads DTGVSQNPRHKITKRGQNVTFRCDPISEHNRLYWYRQTLGQGPEFLTYFQNEAQLEKSRLLSDRFSAERPKGSFSTLEIQRTEQGDSAMYLCASSLGRGAEAFFGQGTRLTVV.

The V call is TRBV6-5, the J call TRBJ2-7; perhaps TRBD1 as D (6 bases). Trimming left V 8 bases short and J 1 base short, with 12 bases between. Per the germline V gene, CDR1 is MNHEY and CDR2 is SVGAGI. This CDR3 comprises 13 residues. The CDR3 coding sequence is TGTGCCAGCGGACTGGACAGATCCTACGAGCAGTACTTC. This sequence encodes CASGLDRSYEQYF.

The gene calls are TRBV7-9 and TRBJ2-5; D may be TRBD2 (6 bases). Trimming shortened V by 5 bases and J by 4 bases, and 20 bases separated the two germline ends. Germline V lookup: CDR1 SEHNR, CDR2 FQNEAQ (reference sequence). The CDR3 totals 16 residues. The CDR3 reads CASSPSIAGKGETQYF. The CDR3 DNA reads TGTGCCAGCAGCCCCTCCATCGCGGGGAAGGGAGAGACCCAGTACTTC.

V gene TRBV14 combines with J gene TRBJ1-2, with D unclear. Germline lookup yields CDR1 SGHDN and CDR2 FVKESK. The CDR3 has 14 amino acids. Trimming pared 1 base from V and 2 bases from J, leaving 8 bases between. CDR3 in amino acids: CASSQGAGNYGYTF. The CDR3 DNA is TGTGCCAGCAGCCAAGGTGCAGGAAACTATGGCTACACCTTC.

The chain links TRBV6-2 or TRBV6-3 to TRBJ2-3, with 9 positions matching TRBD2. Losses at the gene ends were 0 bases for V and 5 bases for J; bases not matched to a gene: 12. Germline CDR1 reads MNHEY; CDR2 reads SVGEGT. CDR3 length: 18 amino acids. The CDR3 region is CASSYSMVLAGVKDTQYF. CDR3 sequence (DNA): TGTGCCAGCAGTTACTCGATGGTCTTAGCGGGAGTCAAAGATACGCAGTATTTT.

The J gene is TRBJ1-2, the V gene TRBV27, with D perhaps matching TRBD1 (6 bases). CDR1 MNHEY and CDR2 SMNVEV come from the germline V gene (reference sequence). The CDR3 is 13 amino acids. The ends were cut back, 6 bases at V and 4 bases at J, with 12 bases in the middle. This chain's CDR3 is CASSGQNSYGYTF. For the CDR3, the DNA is TGTGCCAGCAGCGGACAGAACTCCTATGGCTACACCTTC.

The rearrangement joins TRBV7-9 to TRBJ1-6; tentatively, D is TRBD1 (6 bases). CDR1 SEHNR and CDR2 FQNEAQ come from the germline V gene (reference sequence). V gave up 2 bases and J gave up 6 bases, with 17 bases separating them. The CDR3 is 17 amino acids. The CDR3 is CASSLNPVTGTNSPLHF. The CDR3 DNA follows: TGTGCCAGCAGCTTAAATCCTGTCACAGGGACTAATTCACCCCTCCACTTT.

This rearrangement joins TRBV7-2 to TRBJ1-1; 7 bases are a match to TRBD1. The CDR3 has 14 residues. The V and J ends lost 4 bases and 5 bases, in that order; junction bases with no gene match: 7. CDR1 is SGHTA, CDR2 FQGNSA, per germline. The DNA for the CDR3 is TGTGCCAGCAGCTCGGGACAGCCTAGGACTGAAGCTTTCTTT. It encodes CASSSGQPRTEAFF.

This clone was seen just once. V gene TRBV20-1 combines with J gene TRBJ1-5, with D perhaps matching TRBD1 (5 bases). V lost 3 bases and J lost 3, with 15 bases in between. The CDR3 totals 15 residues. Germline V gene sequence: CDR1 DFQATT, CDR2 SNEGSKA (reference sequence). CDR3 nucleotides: TGCAGTGCTAGTGAGGGGCCCTCCTTCAATCAGCCCCAGCATTTT. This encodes CSASEGPSFNQPQHF.

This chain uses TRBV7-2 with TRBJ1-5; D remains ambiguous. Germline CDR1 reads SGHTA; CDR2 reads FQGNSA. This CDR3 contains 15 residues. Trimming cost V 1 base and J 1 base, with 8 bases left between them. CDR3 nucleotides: TGTGCCAGCAGCTTAGACGAGATAAGCAATCAGCCCCAGCATTTT. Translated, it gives CASSLDEISNQPQHF.

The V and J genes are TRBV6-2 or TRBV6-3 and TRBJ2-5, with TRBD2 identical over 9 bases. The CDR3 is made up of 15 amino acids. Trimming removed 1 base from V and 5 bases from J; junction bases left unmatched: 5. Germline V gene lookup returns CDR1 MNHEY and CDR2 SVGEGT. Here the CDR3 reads CASSYLAGGSETQYF. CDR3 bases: TGTGCCAGCAGTTACTTGGCGGGGGGGTCTGAGACCCAGTACTTC.

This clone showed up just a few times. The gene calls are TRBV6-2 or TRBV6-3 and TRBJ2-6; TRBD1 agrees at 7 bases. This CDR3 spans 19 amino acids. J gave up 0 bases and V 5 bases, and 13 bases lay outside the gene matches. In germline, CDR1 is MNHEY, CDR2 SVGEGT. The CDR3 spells CASSRLRQGVTSGANVLTF. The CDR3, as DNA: TGTGCCAGCAGTAGACTCAGACAGGGTGTAACCTCTGGGGCCAACGTCCTGACTTTC.

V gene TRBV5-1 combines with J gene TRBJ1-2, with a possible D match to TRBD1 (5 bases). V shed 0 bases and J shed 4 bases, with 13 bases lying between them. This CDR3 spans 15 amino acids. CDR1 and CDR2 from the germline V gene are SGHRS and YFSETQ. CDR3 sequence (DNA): TGCGCCAGCAGCTTGGATCCAGGGTCCCTCTATGGCTACACCTTC. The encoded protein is CASSLDPGSLYGYTF.

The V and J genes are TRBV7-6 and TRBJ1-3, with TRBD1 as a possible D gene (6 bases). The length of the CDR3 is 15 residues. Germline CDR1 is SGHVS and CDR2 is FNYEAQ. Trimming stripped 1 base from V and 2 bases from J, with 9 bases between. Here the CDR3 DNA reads TGTGCCAGCAGCTTAGAACAGGGAACTGGAAACACCATATATTTT. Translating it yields CASSLEQGTGNTIYF.

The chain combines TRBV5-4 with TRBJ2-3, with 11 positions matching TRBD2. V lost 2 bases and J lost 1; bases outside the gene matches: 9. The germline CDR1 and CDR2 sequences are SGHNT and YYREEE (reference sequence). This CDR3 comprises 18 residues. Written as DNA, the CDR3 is TGTGCCAGCAGCTTAAAAACGACTAGCGGGGTTGGCACAGATACGCAGTATTTT. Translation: CASSLKTTSGVGTDTQYF.

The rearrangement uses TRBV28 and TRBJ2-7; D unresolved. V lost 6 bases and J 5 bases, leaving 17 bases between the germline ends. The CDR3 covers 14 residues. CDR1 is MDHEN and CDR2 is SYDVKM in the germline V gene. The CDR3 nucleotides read TGTGCCAGCAGACCCACGACGGGTACAAACGAGCAGTACTTC. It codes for CASRPTTGTNEQYF.